Following are 19 T cell receptor beta chains from one sample sequenced in a study of response to subunit inactivated influenza vaccine. TCRdb itself ran the RT-PCR reads through MiXCR, one entry per CDR3 protein. In the table there are around 570,000 distinct CDR3 sequences, around 8% of which are singletons. This specimen was PBMCs from blood, taken roughly 24 months after vaccination. Every receptor here comes from a man aged 50-75 years who received an inactivated influenza vaccine.

This clonotype occurred many times. The rearrangement uses TRBV7-2 and TRBJ2-3; the match to TRBD2 covers 8 bases. Germline V gene data show CDR1 as SGHTA and CDR2 as FQGNSA. The CDR3 extends over 16 amino acids. The V and J ends lost 2 bases and 4 bases, in that order; junction bases with no gene match: 8. As DNA, the CDR3 is TGTGCCAGCAGCTTAAGTACGGGAGGGTTCCCAGATACGCAGTATTTT. Residues: CASSLSTGGFPDTQYF.

The chain carries TRBV5-1 and TRBJ2-7; D unclear. V was clipped by 0 bases and J by 4 bases, with 8 bases between them. The V gene's germline CDR1 is SGHRS and CDR2 YFSETQ. This CDR3 region has 13 residues. The CDR3 protein is CASSLDPRYEQYF. The CDR3 region has the DNA TGCGCCAGCAGCTTGGATCCCCGATACGAGCAGTACTTC.

The chain employs TRBV10-3 and TRBJ1-2, with 7 bases identical to TRBD1. Germline assignment: CDR1 ENHRY and CDR2 SYGVKD. V dropped 2 bases and J dropped 4; count of bases not matched to a gene: 10. The CDR3 runs 16 residues. As DNA, the CDR3 is TGTGCCATCAGTGAGGGGACCGACAGGGTAGGCTATGGCTACACCTTC. The encoded protein is CAISEGTDRVGYGYTF.

A few counts support this clonotype. An end of the junction differs from the germline gene, which may be a read error. The chain recombines TRBV5-1 with TRBJ2-2, with D perhaps TRBD2 (5 bases). The CDR3 consists of 15 residues. Germline lookup yields CDR1 SGHRS and CDR2 YFSETQ. The DNA for the CDR3 is TGCGCCAGCATTCGCGGATCCGGGAACAACGGGGAGCTGTTTTTT. Protein product: CASIRGSGNNGELFF. The whole variable domain, filled in from reference TRBV5-1 and TRBJ2-2, reads KAGVTQTPRYLIKTRGQQVTLSCSPISGHRSVSWYQQTPGQGLQFLFEYFSETQRNKGNFPGRFSGRQFSNSRSEMNVSTLELGDSALYLCASIRGSGNNGELFFGEGSRLTVL.

Ten or more counts support this clonotype. As DNA, the CDR3 is TGTGCCATCAGTGTACAGGGCTACGAGCAGTACTTC. Its protein is CAISVQGYEQYF. The chain combines TRBV10-3 with TRBJ2-7, with D perhaps matching TRBD1 (6 bases). V was clipped by 4 bases and J by 3 bases, with 7 bases between them. This CDR3 has 12 amino acids. The germline V gene has CDR1 ENHRY and CDR2 SYGVKD.

This clonotype was recorded at least ten times. The V gene is TRBV4-3, the J gene TRBJ2-1, with TRBD2 identical over 10 bases. CDR1 is LGHNA, CDR2 YSLEER, per germline. Germline trimming cut 0 bases from V and 8 bases from J; bases unmatched to any gene: 7. The CDR3 has 16 residues. Here the CDR3 DNA reads TGCGCCAGCAGCCAAGAGCCCAGCGGGGGGGCCGATGAGCAGTTCTTC. Its translation is CASSQEPSGGADEQFF.

The chain has TRBV7-2 and TRBJ2-2, with 7 bases identical to TRBD2. Germline assignment: CDR1 SGHTA and CDR2 FQGNSA. The CDR3 extends over 17 amino acids. Trimming took 5 bases from V and 5 from J; bases not matched to a gene: 14. The CDR3 spells CASSHKSGTWGTGELFF. The DNA of the CDR3 is TGTGCCAGCAGCCACAAAAGCGGGACCTGGGGAACCGGGGAGCTGTTTTTT.

This clonotype was counted many times. The rearrangement joins TRBV19 to TRBJ1-2; D might be TRBD1 (5 bases). Germline loops: CDR1 LNHDA, CDR2 SQIVND (reference sequence). Trimming left V 4 bases short and J 6 bases short, with 12 bases between. The CDR3 runs 13 residues. The CDR3 is CASSSPGEDGYTF. The CDR3 DNA reads as TGTGCCAGTAGTAGCCCGGGGGAGGATGGCTACACCTTC.

The sample holds a few counts of this clonotype. The gene calls are TRBV15 and TRBJ1-5; no clear D. Per germline, CDR1 LNHNV and CDR2 YYDKDF (reference sequence). The CDR3 has 15 residues. Trimming took 2 bases from V and 0 from J, leaving 8 bases between them. The CDR3: CATSRLDGSNQPQHF. The CDR3 coding sequence is TGTGCCACCAGCAGACTGGACGGTAGCAATCAGCCCCAGCATTTT.

This clonotype was seen a handful of times. The rearrangement uses TRBV12-3 or TRBV12-4 and TRBJ1-2; the D is unclear. The CDR3 has 11 amino acids. The V and J ends lost 11 bases and 0 bases respectively, with 7 bases between them. CDR3 in amino acids: CASGANYGYTF. DNA for the CDR3: TGTGCCTCTGGAGCTAACTATGGCTACACCTTC.

This chain joins TRBV28 and TRBJ2-7; TRBD2 matches at 13 bases. J gave up 6 bases and V 5 bases, and 7 bases lay outside the gene matches. CDR1 is MDHEN and CDR2 is SYDVKM in the germline V gene. This CDR3 has 15 residues. The CDR3 region is CASSHGLAGVGEQYF. The CDR3, as DNA: TGTGCCAGCAGTCACGGACTAGCGGGAGTTGGCGAGCAGTACTTC.

The chain uses TRBV5-1 and TRBJ1-1; D uncertain. V lost 0 bases to trimming and J lost 5 bases, with 11 bases between them. Per the germline V gene, CDR1 is SGHRS and CDR2 is YFSETQ. CDR3 length equals 14 residues. CDR3: CASSLEWGGTEAFF. The CDR3 DNA reads as TGCGCCAGCAGCTTGGAATGGGGAGGAACTGAAGCTTTCTTT.

This clonotype was counted many times. This chain uses TRBV3-1 with TRBJ2-3; D remains unclear. Germline CDR1 and CDR2: LGHDT and YNNKEL (reference sequence). V was pared by 3 bases and J by 2 bases, with 6 bases between. This CDR3 has 13 amino acids. This chain's CDR3 is CASSQTYTDTQYF. CDR3 DNA sequence: TGTGCCAGCAGCCAGACTTACACAGATACGCAGTATTTT.

This clonotype showed up just a few times. V and J are TRBV15 and TRBJ2-1, with D possibly matching TRBD2 (5 bases). Trimming left V 0 bases short and J 8 bases short, with 8 bases between. Germline CDR1 reads LNHNV; CDR2 reads YYDKDF (reference sequence). CDR3 length: 13 amino acids. The CDR3 reads CATSRDRRDEQFF. The CDR3, as DNA: TGTGCCACCAGCAGAGATAGGCGGGATGAGCAGTTCTTC.

The J gene is TRBJ2-1, the V gene TRBV21-1; the table gives TRBD2 as D, unverified against the DNA. TRBV21-1 is a pseudogene locus. This CDR3 is built from 14 residues. The CDR3 DNA reads TGTGCCAGCAGCATCCGGTATAGCGACAATGAGCAGCTCTTC. It is translated as CASSIRYSDNEQLF.

In this sample, this clonotype turned up a few times. This chain joins TRBV6-2 or TRBV6-3 and TRBJ1-2; TRBD1 might be the D (6 bases). The CDR3 spans 13 residues. Looked up from germline, CDR1 is MNHEY and CDR2 is SVGEGT. V shed 2 bases and J shed 7 bases, with 11 bases lying between them. In DNA form, the CDR3 reads TGTGCCAGCAGTTACCGGGGGCTGGTTGGCTACACCTTC. Translating gives CASSYRGLVGYTF.

This clonotype was found many times. The V call is TRBV4-1, the J call TRBJ2-1; D ambiguous. V shed 2 bases and J shed 1 base, with 12 bases lying between them. Germline V gene data show CDR1 as MGHRA and CDR2 as YSYEKL. The CDR3 sequence is 16 residues long. The CDR3 DNA reads as TGCGCCAGCAGCCAACTGGGAACGAAATCCTACAATGAGCAGTTCTTC. This gives the protein CASSQLGTKSYNEQFF.

The sample holds many counts of this clonotype. The rearrangement joins TRBV29-1 to TRBJ1-1; the match to TRBD1 covers 7 bases. With 6 bases clipped from V and 2 bases from J, the junction kept 3 bases outside the gene matches. The CDR3 covers 12 residues. In germline, CDR1 is SQVTM, CDR2 ANQGSEA. The CDR3 loop is CSVRDSNTEAFF. The DNA for the CDR3 is TGCAGCGTACGGGACAGCAACACTGAAGCTTTCTTT.

This clonotype was seen many times. The rearrangement links TRBV20-1 to TRBJ2-1; 12 bases are shared with TRBD2. The ends lost 5 bases at V and 7 bases at J; junction bases unmatched: 6. The germline V gene encodes CDR1 DFQATT and CDR2 SNEGSKA (reference sequence). This CDR3 region has 14 residues. CDR3 protein: CSAPTSGRLNEQFF. The CDR3 DNA follows: TGCAGTGCTCCGACTAGCGGGAGACTGAATGAGCAGTTCTTC.